This T cell receptor (beta chain) is from a study of T cell responses to AZD1222 COVID-19 vaccine. Repertoires were generated with immunoSEQ multiplex PCR, while TCRdb's copy carries only in-frame clones and drops some. The sample has about 150,000 clones, around 90% seen once. V lost 5 bases and J 2 bases, leaving 4 bases between the germline ends. The germline gives CDR1 SGHAT, CDR2 FQNNGV. This CDR3 has 11 amino acids. The chain is built from TRBV11-2 and TRBJ2-7; D remains unclear. The sequence came from an adult in good health. The sample in question was peripheral blood, obtained on day 0 of AZD1222 vaccination. The CDR3 reads CASSLTYEQYF. CDR3 in DNA: TGTGCCAGCAGCCTCACCTACGAGCAGTACTTC. Looking up the rest from reference TRBV11-2 and TRBJ2-7 gives the full variable domain: EAGVAQSPRYKIIEKRQSVAFWCNPISGHATLYWYQQILGQGPKLLIQFQNNGVVDDSQLPKDRFSAERLKGVDSTLKIQPAKLEDSAVYLCASSLTYEQYFGPGTRLTVT.